This T cell receptor (beta chain) comes out of a study of blood T cell repertoires in COVID-19. Clones were read by immunoSEQ multiplex PCR, and TCRdb kept only the in-frame ones, dropping some. The table has about 150,000 clones, about four fifths seen once. V was clipped by 5 bases and J by 1 base; unmatched bases: 2. The germline V gene encodes CDR1 SGHTA and CDR2 FQGNSA. The CDR3 has 13 amino acids. The gene calls are TRBV7-2 and TRBJ2-7, with 7 bases aligning to TRBD2. Sample: peripheral blood. This clonotype was obtained from a woman older than 75 with acute or convalescent COVID-19. The CDR3 coding sequence is TGTGCCAGCAGCATGCGGGGGTCCTACGAGCAGTACTTC. It encodes CASSMRGSYEQYF.